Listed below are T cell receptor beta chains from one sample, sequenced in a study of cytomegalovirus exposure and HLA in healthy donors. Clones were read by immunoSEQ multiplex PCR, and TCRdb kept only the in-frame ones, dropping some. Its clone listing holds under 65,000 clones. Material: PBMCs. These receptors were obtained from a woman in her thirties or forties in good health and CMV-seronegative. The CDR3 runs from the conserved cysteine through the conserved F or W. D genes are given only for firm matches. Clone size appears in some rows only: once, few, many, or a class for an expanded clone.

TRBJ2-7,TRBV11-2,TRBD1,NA,TGTGCCAGCAGCTGGGGACAGTCCGCCTACGAGCAGTACTTC,CASSWGQSAYEQYF
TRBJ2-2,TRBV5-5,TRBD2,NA,TGTGCCAGCAGTTGGAGGGGGCTAGCGGGATTCACCGGGGAGCTGTTTTTT,CASSWRGLAGFTGELFF
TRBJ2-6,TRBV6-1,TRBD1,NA,TGTGCCAGCAGTGTTTCGACAGGGAGTTCTGGGGCCAACGTCCTGACTTTC,CASSVSTGSSGANVLTF
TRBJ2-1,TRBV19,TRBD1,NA,TGTGCCAGTAGAAAGGGACAGGGATGGGATGAGCAGTTCTTC,CASRKGQGWDEQFF
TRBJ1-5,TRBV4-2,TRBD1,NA,TGTGCCAGCAGCCAAGCAAGGACAGGGGATGGCAATCAGCCCCAGCATTTT,CASSQARTGDGNQPQHF
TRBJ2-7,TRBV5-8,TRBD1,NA,TGTGCCAGCAGCTTGGTTCTGACAGGGGCCGAGCAGTACTTC,CASSLVLTGAEQYF
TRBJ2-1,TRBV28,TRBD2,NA,TGTGCCAGCAGCCCAACTAGCGGGGGGGCCTATGAGCAGTTCTTC,CASSPTSGGAYEQFF
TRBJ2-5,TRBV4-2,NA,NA,TGTGCCAGCAGCCTGGGGAGCGGGCCAGACCAAGAGACCCAGTACTTC,CASSLGSGPDQETQYF
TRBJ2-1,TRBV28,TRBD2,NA,TGTGCCAGCAGGTCTAGCGGACCAGACAATGAGCAGTTCTTC,CASRSSGPDNEQFF
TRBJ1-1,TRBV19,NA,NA,TGTGCCAGTAGTATGGGGAGGAGTACTGAAGCTTTCTTT,CASSMGRSTEAFF
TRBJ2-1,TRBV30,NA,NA,TGTGCCTATACCCAGGGGAGCTCCGACAATGAGCAGTTCTTC,CAYTQGSSDNEQFF
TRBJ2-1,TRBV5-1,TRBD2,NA,TGCGCCAGCAGCTTGGGGGGAGGGCTTGTCAATGAGCAGTTCTTC,CASSLGGGLVNEQFF
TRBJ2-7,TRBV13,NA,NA,TGTGCCAGCAGCTTAGGGCCGGTTACCTACGAGCAGTACTTC,CASSLGPVTYEQYF
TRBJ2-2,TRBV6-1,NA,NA,TGTGCCAGCAGTCCCCGCGCAGGGTCCCCCGGGGAGCTGTTTTTT,CASSPRAGSPGELFF
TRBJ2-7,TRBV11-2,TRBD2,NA,TGTGCCAGCAGCCCCTTAGCGGGGCACTCCTACGAGCAGTACTTC,CASSPLAGHSYEQYF
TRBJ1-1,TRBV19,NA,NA,TGTGCCAGTAGTATAGTAGGCGCAGGGGAGGGCACTGAAGCTTTCTTT,CASSIVGAGEGTEAFF
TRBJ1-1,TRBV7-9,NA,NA,TGTGCCAGCAGCTTAGCGGGGCTCTACACTGAAGCTTTCTTT,CASSLAGLYTEAFF
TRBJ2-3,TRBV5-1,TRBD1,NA,TGCGCCAGCAGCCATCCCGGGACAGGACCCACAGATACGCAGTATTTT,CASSHPGTGPTDTQYF
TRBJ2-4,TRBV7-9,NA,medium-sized,TGTGCCAGCAGCCTCCCGGGAGACTCCAAAAACATTCAGTACTTC,CASSLPGDSKNIQYF
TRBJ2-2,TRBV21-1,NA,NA,TGTGCCAGCAGCATCGAGGGGACTAGGAGGATAAAGAACACCGGGGAGCTGTTTTTT,CASSIEGTRRIKNTGELFF
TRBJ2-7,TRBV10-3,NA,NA,TGTGCCATCAGTGAGTCGGCTTCAGACTACGAGCAGTACTTC,CAISESASDYEQYF
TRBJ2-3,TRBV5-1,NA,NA,TGCGCCAGCAGCCCCATGGGAGCAGATACGCAGTATTTT,CASSPMGADTQYF
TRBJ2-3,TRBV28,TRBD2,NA,TGTGCCAGCAGTCCAGTGACTAGCGGATACACAGATACGCAGTATTTT,CASSPVTSGYTDTQYF